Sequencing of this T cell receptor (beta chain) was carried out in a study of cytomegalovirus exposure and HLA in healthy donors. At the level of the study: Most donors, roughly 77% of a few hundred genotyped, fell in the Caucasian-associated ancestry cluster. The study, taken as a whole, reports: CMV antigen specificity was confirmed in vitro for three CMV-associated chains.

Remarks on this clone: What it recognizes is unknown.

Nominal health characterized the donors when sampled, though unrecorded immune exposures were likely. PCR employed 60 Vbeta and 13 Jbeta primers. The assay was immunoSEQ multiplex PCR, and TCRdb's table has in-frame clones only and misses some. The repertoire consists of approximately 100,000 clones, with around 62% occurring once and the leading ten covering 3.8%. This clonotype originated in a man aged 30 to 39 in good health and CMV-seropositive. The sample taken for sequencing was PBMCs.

The CDR3 nucleotides read TGTGCCAGCGGGGGGGGGATTACAGATACGCAGTATTTT. It codes for CASGGGITDTQYF. This sequence joins TRBV2 and TRBJ2-3; 7 bases are a match to TRBD2. V lost 8 bases, J lost 3 bases, and 5 bases stayed unmatched. Germline CDR1 is SNHLY and CDR2 is FYNNEI. The CDR3 contains 13 residues.